This entry lists 2 T cell receptor beta chains sequenced from one sample in a study of cytomegalovirus exposure and HLA in healthy donors. Primers: 60 Vbeta forward and 13 Jbeta reverse. Profiled with immunoSEQ multiplex PCR; TCRdb holds only in-frame clones, not every one. The sample records roughly 100,000 clones, 69% being singletons. The sample consisted of PBMCs. These receptors all come from a man aged 25-45 years in good health and CMV-seronegative.

V and J are TRBV30 and TRBJ2-7; 8 bases are shared with TRBD2. V gave up 3 bases and J gave up 0 bases; unmatched junction bases: 4. The germline V gene has CDR1 GTSNPN and CDR2 SVGIG (reference sequence). This CDR3 contains 14 residues. The CDR3 sequence: CAWRAGTSSYEQYF. CDR3 nucleotides: TGTGCCTGGAGGGCCGGGACTAGCTCCTACGAGCAGTACTTC.

Only one count was recorded for this clone. The rearrangement uses TRBV5-4 and TRBJ1-6; no firm D call. CDR1 and CDR2 from the germline V gene are SGHNT and YYREEE (reference sequence). The CDR3 is 15 residues long. Trimming cost V 2 bases and J 4 bases, with 10 bases left between them. DNA of the CDR3: TGTGCCAGCAGCTTACGGACTGAGTATAATTCACCCCTCCACTTT. Protein product: CASSLRTEYNSPLHF.